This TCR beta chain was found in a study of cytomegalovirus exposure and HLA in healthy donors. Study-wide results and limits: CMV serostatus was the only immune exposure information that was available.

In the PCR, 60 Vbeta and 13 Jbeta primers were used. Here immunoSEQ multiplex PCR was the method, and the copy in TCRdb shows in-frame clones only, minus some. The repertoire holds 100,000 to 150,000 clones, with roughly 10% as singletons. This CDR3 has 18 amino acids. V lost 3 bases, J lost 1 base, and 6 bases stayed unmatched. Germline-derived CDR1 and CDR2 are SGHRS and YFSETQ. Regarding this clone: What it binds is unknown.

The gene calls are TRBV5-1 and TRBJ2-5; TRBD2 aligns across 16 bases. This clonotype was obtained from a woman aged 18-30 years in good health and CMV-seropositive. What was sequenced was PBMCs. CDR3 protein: CASSWGLAGGKGQETQYF. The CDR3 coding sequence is TGCGCCAGCAGCTGGGGACTAGCGGGAGGGAAAGGCCAAGAGACCCAGTACTTC.